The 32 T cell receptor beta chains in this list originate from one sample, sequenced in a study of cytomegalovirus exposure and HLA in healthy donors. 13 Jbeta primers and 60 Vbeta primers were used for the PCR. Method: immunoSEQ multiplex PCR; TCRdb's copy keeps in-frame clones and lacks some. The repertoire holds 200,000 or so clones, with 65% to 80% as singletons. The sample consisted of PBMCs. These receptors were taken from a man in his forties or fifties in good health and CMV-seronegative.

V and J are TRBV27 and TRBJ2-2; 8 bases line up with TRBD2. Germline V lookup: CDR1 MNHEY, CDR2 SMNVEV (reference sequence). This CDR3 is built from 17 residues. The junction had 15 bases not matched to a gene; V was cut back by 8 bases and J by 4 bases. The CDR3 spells CASQGLFASGFTGELFF. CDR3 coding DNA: TGTGCCAGCCAAGGTCTATTTGCTAGCGGGTTCACCGGGGAGCTGTTTTTT.

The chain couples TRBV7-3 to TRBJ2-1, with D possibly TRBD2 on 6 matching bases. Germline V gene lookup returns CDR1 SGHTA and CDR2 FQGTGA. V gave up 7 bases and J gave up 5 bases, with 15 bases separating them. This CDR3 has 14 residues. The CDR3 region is CASKNGSMHNEQFF. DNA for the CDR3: TGTGCCAGCAAGAACGGGAGTATGCACAATGAGCAGTTCTTC.

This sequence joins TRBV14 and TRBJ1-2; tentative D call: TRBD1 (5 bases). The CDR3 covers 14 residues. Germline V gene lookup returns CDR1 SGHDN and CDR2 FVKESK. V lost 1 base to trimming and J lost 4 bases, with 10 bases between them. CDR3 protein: CASSQARTTYGYTF. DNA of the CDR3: TGTGCCAGCAGCCAAGCCAGGACAACCTATGGCTACACCTTC.

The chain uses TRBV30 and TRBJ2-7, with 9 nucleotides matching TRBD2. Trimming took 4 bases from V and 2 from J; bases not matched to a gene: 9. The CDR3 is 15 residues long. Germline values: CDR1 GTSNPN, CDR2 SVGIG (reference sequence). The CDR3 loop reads CAWKFSTSGTYEQYF. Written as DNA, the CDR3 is TGTGCCTGGAAGTTCTCGACTAGCGGAACCTACGAGCAGTACTTC.

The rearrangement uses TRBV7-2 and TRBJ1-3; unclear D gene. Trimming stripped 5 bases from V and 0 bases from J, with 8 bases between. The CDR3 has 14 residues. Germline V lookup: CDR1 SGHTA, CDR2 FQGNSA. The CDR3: CASSAPPSGNTIYF. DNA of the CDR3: TGTGCCAGCAGCGCGCCCCCCTCTGGAAACACCATATATTTT. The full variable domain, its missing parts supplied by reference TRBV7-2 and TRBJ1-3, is GAGVSQSPSNKVTEKGKDVELRCDPISGHTALYWYRQSLGQGLEFLIYFQGNSAPDKSGLPSDRFSAERTGGSVSTLTIQRTQQEDSAVYLCASSAPPSGNTIYFGEGSWLTVV.

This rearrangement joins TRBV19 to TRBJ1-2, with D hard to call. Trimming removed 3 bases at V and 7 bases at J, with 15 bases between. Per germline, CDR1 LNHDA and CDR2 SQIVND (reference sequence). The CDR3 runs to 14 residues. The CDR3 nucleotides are TGTGCCAGTAGTATGGTTGGAGGGTCCGGTGGCTACACCTTC. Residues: CASSMVGGSGGYTF.

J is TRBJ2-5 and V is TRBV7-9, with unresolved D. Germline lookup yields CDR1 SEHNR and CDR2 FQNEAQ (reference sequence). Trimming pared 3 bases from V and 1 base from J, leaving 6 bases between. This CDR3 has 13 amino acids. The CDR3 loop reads CASSLWPQETQYF. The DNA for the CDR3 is TGTGCCAGCAGCTTGTGGCCCCAAGAGACCCAGTACTTC. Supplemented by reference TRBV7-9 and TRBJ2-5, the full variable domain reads DTGVSQNPRHKITKRGQNVTFRCDPISEHNRLYWYRQTLGQGPEFLTYFQNEAQLEKSRLLSDRFSAERPKGSFSTLEIQRTEQGDSAMYLCASSLWPQETQYFGPGTRLLVL.

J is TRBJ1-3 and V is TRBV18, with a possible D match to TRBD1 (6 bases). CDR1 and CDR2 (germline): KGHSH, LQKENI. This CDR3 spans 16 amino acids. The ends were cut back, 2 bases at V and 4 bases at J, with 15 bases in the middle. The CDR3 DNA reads TGTGCCAGCTCACCAGGACAGCCCGGGAACGGAAACACCATATATTTT. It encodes CASSPGQPGNGNTIYF.

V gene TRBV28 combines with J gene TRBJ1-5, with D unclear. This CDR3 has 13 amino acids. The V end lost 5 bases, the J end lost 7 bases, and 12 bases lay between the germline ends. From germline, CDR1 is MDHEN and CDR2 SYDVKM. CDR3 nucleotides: TGTGCCAGCAGTGGAATTTCGGGGCAGCCCCAGCATTTT. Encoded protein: CASSGISGQPQHF.

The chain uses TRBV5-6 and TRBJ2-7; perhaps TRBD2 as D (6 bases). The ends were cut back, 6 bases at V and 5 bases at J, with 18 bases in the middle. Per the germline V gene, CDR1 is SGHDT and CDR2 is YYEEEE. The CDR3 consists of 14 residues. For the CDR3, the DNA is TGTGCCAGCACTCGGGGGTTTTCCCCCGACGAGCAGTACTTC. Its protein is CASTRGFSPDEQYF. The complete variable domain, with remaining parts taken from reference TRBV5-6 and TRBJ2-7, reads DAGVTQSPTHLIKTRGQQVTLRCSPKSGHDTVSWYQQALGQGPQFIFQYYEEEERQRGNFPDRFSGHQFPNYSSELNVNALLLGDSALYLCASTRGFSPDEQYFGPGTRLTVT.

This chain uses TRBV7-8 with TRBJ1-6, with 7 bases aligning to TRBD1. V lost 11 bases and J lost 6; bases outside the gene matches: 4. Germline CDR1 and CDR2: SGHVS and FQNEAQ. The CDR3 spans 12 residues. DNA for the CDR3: TGTGCCTCCCAGGGGGGTAATTCACCCCTCCACTTT. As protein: CASQGGNSPLHF. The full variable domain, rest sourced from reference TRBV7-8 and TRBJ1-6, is GAGVSQSPRYKVAKRGQDVALRCDPISGHVSLFWYQQALGQGPEFLTYFQNEAQLDKSGLPSDRFFAERPEGSVSTLKIQRTQQEDSAVYLCASQGGNSPLHFGNGTRLTVT.

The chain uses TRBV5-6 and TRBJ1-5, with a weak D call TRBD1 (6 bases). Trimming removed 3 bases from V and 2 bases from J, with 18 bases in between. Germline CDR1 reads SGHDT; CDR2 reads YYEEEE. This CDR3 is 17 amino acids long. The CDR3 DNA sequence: TGTGCCAGCAGCTCCAACGTCAGGGGTGAAGGCAATCAGCCCCAGCATTTT. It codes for CASSSNVRGEGNQPQHF.

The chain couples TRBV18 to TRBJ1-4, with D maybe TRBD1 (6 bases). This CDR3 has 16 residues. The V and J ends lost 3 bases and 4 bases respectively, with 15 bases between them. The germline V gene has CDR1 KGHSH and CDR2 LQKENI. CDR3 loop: CASSPSHRVYNEKLFF. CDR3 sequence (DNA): TGTGCCAGCTCACCTTCCCACAGGGTTTATAATGAAAAACTGTTTTTT.

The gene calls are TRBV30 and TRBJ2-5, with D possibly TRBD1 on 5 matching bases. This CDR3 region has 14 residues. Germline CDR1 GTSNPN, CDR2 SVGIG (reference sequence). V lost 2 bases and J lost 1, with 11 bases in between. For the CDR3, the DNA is TGTGCCTGGAGTCCACCGCAGGGCCAAGAGACCCAGTACTTC. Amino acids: CAWSPPQGQETQYF. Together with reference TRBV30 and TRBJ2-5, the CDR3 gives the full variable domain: SQTIHQWPATLVQPVGSPLSLECTVEGTSNPNLYWYRQAAGRGLQLLFYSVGIGQISSEVPQNLSASRPQDRQFILSSKKLLLSDSGFYLCAWSPPQGQETQYFGPGTRLLVL.

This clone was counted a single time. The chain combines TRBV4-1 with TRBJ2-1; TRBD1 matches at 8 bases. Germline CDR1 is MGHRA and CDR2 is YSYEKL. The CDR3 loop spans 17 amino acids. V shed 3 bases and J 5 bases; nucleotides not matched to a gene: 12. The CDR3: CASSHEAGQVMDNEQFF. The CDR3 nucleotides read TGCGCCAGCAGCCACGAGGCGGGACAGGTGATGGACAATGAGCAGTTCTTC.

The CDR3 DNA is TGTGCCAGCAGCTTAGTCGGGAGACAAGATACGCAGTATTTT. Translated: CASSLVGRQDTQYF. V is TRBV7-9 and J is TRBJ2-3; tentative D call: TRBD2 (6 bases). The V gene lost 1 base and the J gene lost 5 bases, with 10 bases spanning the gap. Per germline, CDR1 SEHNR and CDR2 FQNEAQ (reference sequence). This CDR3 contains 14 residues.

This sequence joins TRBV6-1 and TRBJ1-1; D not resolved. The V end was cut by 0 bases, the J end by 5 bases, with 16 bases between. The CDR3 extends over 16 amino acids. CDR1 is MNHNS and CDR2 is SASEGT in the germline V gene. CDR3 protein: CASSEAYQATGTEAFF. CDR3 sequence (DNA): TGTGCCAGCAGTGAAGCCTATCAGGCGACGGGGACTGAAGCTTTCTTT.

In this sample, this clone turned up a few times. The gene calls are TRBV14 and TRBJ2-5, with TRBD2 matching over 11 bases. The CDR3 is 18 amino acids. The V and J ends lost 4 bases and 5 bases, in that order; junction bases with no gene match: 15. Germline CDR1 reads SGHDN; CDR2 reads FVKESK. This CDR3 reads CASSPSGSGRARGETQYF. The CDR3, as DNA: TGTGCCAGCAGCCCCTCGGGTAGCGGGAGGGCCCGAGGGGAGACCCAGTACTTC.

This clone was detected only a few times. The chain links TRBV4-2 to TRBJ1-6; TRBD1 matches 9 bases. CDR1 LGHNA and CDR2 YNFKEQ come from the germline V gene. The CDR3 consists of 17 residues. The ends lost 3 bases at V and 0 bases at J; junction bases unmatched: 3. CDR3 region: CASSHTTGGSYNSPLHF. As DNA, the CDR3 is TGTGCCAGCAGCCACACGACAGGGGGCTCCTATAATTCACCCCTCCACTTT.

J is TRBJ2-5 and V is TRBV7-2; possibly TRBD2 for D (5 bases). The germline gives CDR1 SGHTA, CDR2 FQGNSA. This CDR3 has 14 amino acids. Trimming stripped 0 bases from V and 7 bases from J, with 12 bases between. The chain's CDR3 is CASSLAQRTGTQYF. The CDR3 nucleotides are TGTGCCAGCAGCTTAGCCCAGCGGACGGGGACCCAGTACTTC.

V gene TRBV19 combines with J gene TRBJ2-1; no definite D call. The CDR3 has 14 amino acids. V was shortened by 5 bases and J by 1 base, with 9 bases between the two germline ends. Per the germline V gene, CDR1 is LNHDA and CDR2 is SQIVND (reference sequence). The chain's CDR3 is CASSLPESYNEQFF. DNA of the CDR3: TGTGCCAGTAGTCTTCCCGAGTCCTACAATGAGCAGTTCTTC.

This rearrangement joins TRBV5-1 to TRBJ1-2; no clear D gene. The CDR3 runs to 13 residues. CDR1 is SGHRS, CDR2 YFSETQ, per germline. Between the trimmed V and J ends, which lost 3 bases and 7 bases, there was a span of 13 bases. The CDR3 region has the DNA TGCGCCAGCAGCTCAGTGCCGCCGGGTGGCTACACCTTC. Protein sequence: CASSSVPPGGYTF.

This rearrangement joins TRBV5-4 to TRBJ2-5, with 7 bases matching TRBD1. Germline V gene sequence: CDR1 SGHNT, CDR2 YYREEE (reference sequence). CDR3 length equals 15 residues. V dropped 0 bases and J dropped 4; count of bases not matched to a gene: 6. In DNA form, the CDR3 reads TGTGCCAGCAGCTTGGGACAGGGAGTAGTAGAGACCCAGTACTTC. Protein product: CASSLGQGVVETQYF.

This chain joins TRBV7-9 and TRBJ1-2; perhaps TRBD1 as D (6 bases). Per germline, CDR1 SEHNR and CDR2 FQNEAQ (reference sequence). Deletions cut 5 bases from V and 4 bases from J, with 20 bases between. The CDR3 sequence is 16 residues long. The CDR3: CASSGVTGREGYGYTF. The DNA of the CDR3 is TGTGCCAGCAGCGGCGTGACAGGCCGGGAGGGCTATGGCTACACCTTC.

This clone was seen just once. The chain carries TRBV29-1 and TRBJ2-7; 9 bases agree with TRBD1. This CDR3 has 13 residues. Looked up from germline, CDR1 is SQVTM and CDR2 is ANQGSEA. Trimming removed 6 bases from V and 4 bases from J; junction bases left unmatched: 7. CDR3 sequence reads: CSVQTGGVYEQYF. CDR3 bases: TGCAGCGTGCAAACAGGGGGCGTATACGAGCAGTACTTC.

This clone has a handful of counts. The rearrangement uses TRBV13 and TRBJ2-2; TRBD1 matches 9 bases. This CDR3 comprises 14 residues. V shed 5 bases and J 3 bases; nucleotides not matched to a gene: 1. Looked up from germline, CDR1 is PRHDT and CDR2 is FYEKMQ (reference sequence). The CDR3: CASSRTGDTGELFF. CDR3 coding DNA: TGTGCCAGCAGCCGGACAGGGGACACCGGGGAGCTGTTTTTT.

The CDR3 region is CASSLPSGGRETQYF. The CDR3 DNA reads as TGCGCCAGCAGCTTGCCCAGCGGGGGGCGTGAGACCCAGTACTTC. The chain is built from TRBV5-1 and TRBJ2-5; 9 nucleotides align to TRBD2. Germline assignment: CDR1 SGHRS and CDR2 YFSETQ. This CDR3 has 15 residues. Trimming at V came to 1 base and at J to 5 bases, leaving 6 bases not matched to a gene.

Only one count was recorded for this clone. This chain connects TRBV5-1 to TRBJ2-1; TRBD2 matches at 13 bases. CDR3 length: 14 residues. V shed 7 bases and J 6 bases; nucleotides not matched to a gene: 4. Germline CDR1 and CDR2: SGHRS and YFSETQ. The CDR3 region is CASRWTSGSNEQFF. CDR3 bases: TGCGCCAGCCGATGGACTAGCGGGAGCAATGAGCAGTTCTTC.

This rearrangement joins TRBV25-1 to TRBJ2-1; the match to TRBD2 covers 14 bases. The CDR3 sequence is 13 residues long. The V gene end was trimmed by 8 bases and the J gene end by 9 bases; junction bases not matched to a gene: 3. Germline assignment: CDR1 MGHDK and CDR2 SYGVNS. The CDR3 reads CASGTSGRSEQFF. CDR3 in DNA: TGTGCCAGCGGGACTAGCGGGAGAAGTGAGCAGTTCTTC.

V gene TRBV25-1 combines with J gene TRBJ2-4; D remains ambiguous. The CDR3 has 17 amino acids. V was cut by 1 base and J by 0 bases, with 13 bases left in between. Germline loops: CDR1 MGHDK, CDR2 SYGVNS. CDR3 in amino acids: CASSEFRPELAKNIQYF. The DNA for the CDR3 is TGTGCCAGCAGTGAATTTCGTCCTGAGCTAGCCAAAAACATTCAGTACTTC.

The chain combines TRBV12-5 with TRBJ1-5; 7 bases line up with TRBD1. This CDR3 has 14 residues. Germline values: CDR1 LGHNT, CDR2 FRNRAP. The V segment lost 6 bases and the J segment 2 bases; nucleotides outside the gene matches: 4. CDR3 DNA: TGTGCTAGTGGCTCCACAGGGGGCAATCAGCCCCAGCATTTT. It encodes CASGSTGGNQPQHF.

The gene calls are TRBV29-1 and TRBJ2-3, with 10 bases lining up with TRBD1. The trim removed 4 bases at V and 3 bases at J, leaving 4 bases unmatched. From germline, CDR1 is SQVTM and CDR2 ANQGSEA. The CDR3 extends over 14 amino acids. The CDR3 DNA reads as TGCAGCGTTGTCCGGGACAGGGGAACAGATACGCAGTATTTT. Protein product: CSVVRDRGTDTQYF.